This TCR beta chain was profiled in a study of cytomegalovirus exposure and HLA in healthy donors (dated by TCRdb to 2017 to 2019). With regard to the full study: In an earlier analysis of roughly 590 of the donors, 276 Gb of sequence data and about 110 million unique TCR beta sequences from roughly 180 million T cells were reported. The study was designed to test whether signatures of past pathogen exposure could be identified by cataloging public T cell receptors. The T cell repertoires of 666 subjects were profiled by immunosequencing and related to cytomegalovirus serostatus. Every repertoire in the discovery cohort had been generated on one and the same sequencing platform. To predict cytomegalovirus infection status, the study brought together high-throughput TCR immunosequencing, statistical association of individual TCRs with disease status, and machine learning. In a later analysis, previously published TCR beta repertoires from hundreds of donors were re-analyzed and high-resolution HLA genotyping was added so that TCR occurrence patterns could be studied. Approximately 330 gigabases of sequencing data and approximately 91 million unique TCR sequences made up an early release that covered 500 to 650 HLA-typed donors. Donor age, sex, ethnicity and CMV serostatus were compiled alongside the repertoire data. Of the roughly 400 genotyped donors, approximately 83% fell in the genetic ancestry cluster associated with self-reported Caucasian donors. Class I and class II HLA loci were covered by the typing at four-digit resolution. In addition to the first cohort of around 670 subjects, a separate validation cohort of 100 to 150 different subjects was used. In a later genetic analysis, genome-wide SNP genotypes for about 55% of the roughly 670 donors were used, and that subset was treated as a discovery cohort. In the later analysis, no new phenotypic data were used to find candidate immune exposures; instead, reliance was placed on TCR beta sequences and their occurrence across donors. Typing coverage varied by locus: 629-630 donors for A, B, C, DRB1 and DQB1; 500 to 550 for DQA1; around 610 for DPA1; roughly 470 for DPB1. In an earlier analysis of a few hundred of the donors, high-throughput TCR beta sequencing was used to judge whether each TCR beta V gene segment behaved as functional or pseudogenic. Among about 390 genotyped donors of the cohort, an average of around 240,000 unique TCR beta nucleotide sequences were sequenced per donor, approximately 20% of them non-productive. Four to six DR-DQ haplotypes were handled as single units for association and clustering, since linkage in the cohort was strong. Here is what the overall study found, with its caveats: Presence/absence analyses assumed roughly uniform sequencing depth across donors, an assumption that may not hold. In a later analysis, several top co-occurrence clusters were reported to appear linked to parvovirus B19, influenza, CMV and Epstein-Barr virus. V-gene and J-gene trimming of TCR beta chains was associated with a missense DCLRE1C variant in a later genetic analysis, and the association was replicated in an independent cohort. The cohort was sequenced for TCR beta chains only, and without alpha or paired-chain data the features that could be detected were limited. A later analysis found that most CMV-associated TCR beta chains appeared HLA-restricted, with HLA associations seemingly driven largely by CMV exposure. A further reported finding was that TCR beta sequences accurately predicted the HLA-A and HLA-B alleles for most subjects in the first cohort. Because counts were too low, 15 to 20 rarely observed V segments, including chromosome 9 orphons, were excluded from the earlier analysis of 500 to 700 of the donors. In vitro tests confirmed that a few of the cytomegalovirus-associated TCR beta chains recognize cytomegalovirus antigens. When HLA alleles, especially DR and DQ, strongly co-occurred, attributing TCR associations to individual alleles was difficult. Correlated functional status among segregating V segments might reflect linkage disequilibrium, but an unknown experimental factor could not be ruled out. In an earlier analysis of roughly 560 of the donors, most TCR beta V segments were observed in productive rearrangements about 87% or about 30% of the time, broadly matching IMGT annotations. Compared with equally common non-associated chains, HLA-associated TCR beta chains in a later analysis were more clonally expanded and had lower generation probabilities. The only immune exposure information available for the cohort was CMV serostatus. The study gave a list of some 150 TCR beta chains associated with cytomegalovirus. Some IMGT-functional V segments, including TRBV6-2 and TRBV6-3, could not be distinguished by the 87-base-pair reads and were therefore excluded. The classifier was reported to diagnose cytomegalovirus status with high specificity and sensitivity in both the original cohort and the validation cohort. A group of highly shared sequence variants was considered likely to be a technical artifact of the sequencing pipeline. In a later analysis, the rate of TCR association differed among HLA loci, with DRB1 alleles having the most associated TCRs and HLA-C alleles having the fewest. A later genetic analysis reported fewer N-insertions in productive TCRs among donors in an Asian-associated ancestry cluster than the approximately 700-donor mean. In a later analysis, some 17,000 TCR beta sequences were associated with specific HLA alleles at a false discovery rate of 0.05. According to the authors, the approach could potentially be generalized to other disease states and immunological phenotypes. Most TCR sequences were observed very rarely across donors, whereas some public TCRs were present in many individuals. Because some donors lacked HLA typing at each locus, the association tests relied only on the typed subset.

As concerns this clone: The specificity of this receptor is unknown. No quality values exist for individual bases; no much larger clone is one base distant.

Including the terminal cysteine and phenylalanine, the CDR3 comprises 14 residues. The kept DNA is CDR3 alone, 42 bases in frame from the first base. Looking up the germline V gene yields CDR1 MDHEN and CDR2 SYDVKM. The V and J ends are trimmed by 2 bases and 10 bases, leaving 15 bases between them. The library was obtained by the immunoSEQ multiplex PCR assay. For the multiplex PCR, a mixture combining 60 forward primers for TCR Vbeta segments and 13 reverse primers for TCR Jbeta segments was used. A multiplex PCR assay on genomic DNA amplified the CDR3 region of rearranged TCR beta genes. The Illumina HiSeq System was used to sequence the amplified TCR beta libraries as 87-base-pair reads. Concerning the study's data processing: A later analysis counted approximately 84 million unique TCR beta chains across the 550 to 700 repertoires, and roughly 10 million of these chains were shared by at least two donors. A nearest-neighbor algorithm error-corrected the raw reads and collapsed the reads into unique sequences, merging closely related sequences to remove PCR and sequencing errors. CDR3 sequences were aligned to IMGT reference sequences to assign V, D and J gene segments. For a sequence to be retained, a match of at least six nucleotides was required to both a V gene segment and a J gene segment. Rearrangements were classified as productive when the CDR3 lacked stop codons and remained in frame with V and J, and all other rearrangements were classified as non-productive. Following IMGT convention, CDR3 was defined as the stretch from the second conserved V-encoded cysteine up to the conserved J-encoded phenylalanine. The earlier analysis of more than 450 of the donors excluded sequences that lacked an unambiguous match to a single V gene segment. In an earlier analysis of 587 of the donors, V segments were called functional above 56.7% productive rearrangements and were called segregating when the between-donor standard deviation exceeded 5%. A statistical classification framework was built for diagnosing cytomegalovirus status from the catalog of TCR beta chain sequences. A later analysis assigned V and J genes by comparing TCR nucleotide sequences with IMGT/GENE-DB human TR gene sequences. A later analysis assigned CDR3 sequences and most-parsimonious VDJ recombination scenarios with the TCRdist pipeline. A later analysis defined each TCR beta chain by its CDR3 amino acid sequence plus V-gene family, and excluded reads lacking a unique V-gene family. A later analysis removed 550 to 700 highly shared, low-generation-probability nucleotide sequences to deal with suspected cross-contamination and a sequencing artifact. A later analysis calculated a clonal expansion index for each public chain from normalized within-repertoire ranks of inferred template counts. In a later analysis, generation probabilities were computed with a VDJ recombination model fitted to out-of-frame rearrangements, and the resulting probabilities were checked against IGoR. In a later analysis, hypergeometric tests were used to score TCR-TCR, TCR-HLA and TCR-CMV co-occurrence, with a repertoire-size bias correction applied to TCR pairs. False discovery rates were estimated in a later analysis by permuting HLA or CMV assignments 20 times. In a later analysis, co-occurring TCRs were grouped using DBSCAN, and TCRdist sequence similarity was added for clustering within HLA-allele-positive subsets. Co-occurrence clustering excluded repertoires with fewer than 30,000 or more than 120,000 public chains, plus five with anomalous nucleotide sharing. TCRdb took this table from immuneACCESS and kept in-frame rearrangements with V and J called. Such tables lack part of the clones; where checked against another copy, unresolved V genes explain under half of the gap, and the rest is unexplained. D and trimming come from the DNA, and the V and J calls and clone size come from that table. The table for this sample lists about 160,000 clones; 79% of them were counted only once. The top ten clonotypes cover approximately 2.3% of the sample.

The cohort was made up of 500 to 850 healthy bone marrow donors. At the time of sampling, all cohort members were nominally healthy, though unrecorded immune exposures were likely present. The donor tested CMV seronegative, placing the donor among the 350 to 400 seronegative members of the cohort. Every donor gave a peripheral blood sample, and the peripheral blood mononuclear cells from that sample were used for TCR beta sequencing. The Qiagen DNeasy Blood Extraction Kit was used to extract genomic DNA from the blood cell samples. The rearrangement joined TRBV28 to TRBJ1-5, with no confident D gene call. The clonotype comes from a man in his forties in good health and CMV-seronegative. Source material: PBMCs. The encoded CDR3 is CASSLSGPQDPQHF. The DNA sequence is given as TGTGCCAGCAGTTTAAGTGGGCCCCAAGATCCCCAGCATTTT.